This T cell receptor beta chain was recorded in a study of CD8+ T cells in alopecia areata. Described treatment: oral pan-JAK inhibitor, 5-10 mg twice daily. Extraction of RNA preceded its reverse transcription into cDNA, which served as the sequencing template. TCRdb keeps only in-frame clones here, not all; method: immunoSEQ multiplex PCR. The sample consists of tens of thousands of clones, around 29% of them appearing once. The source is a human donor with alopecia areata. Source: CD8+ T cells sorted from blood, taken at week 4, from a patient treated with tofacitinib.

The CDR3 region is CAWSFRGSDTQYF. CDR3 sequence (DNA): TGTGCCTGGAGTTTTCGGGGTTCAGATACGCAGTATTTT. J is TRBJ2-3 and V is TRBV30; D is possibly TRBD2 (5 bases). Per germline, CDR1 GTSNPN and CDR2 SVGIG (reference sequence). This CDR3 has 13 residues. Trimming pared 2 bases from V and 4 bases from J, leaving 10 bases between.